The rows below give T cell receptor beta chains drawn from one sample of a study of tumor and adjacent non-tumor tissue in lung cancer. From the multiplex PCR reads, TCRdb called clonotypes with MiXCR, one entry per CDR3 protein. The data show 90,000 to 130,000 distinct CDR3 sequences, nearly 85% seen once. The source material was lung tumor tissue. These TCRs come from a man between 65 and 80 years old with non-small cell lung cancer. Each CDR3 is given with its conserved first and last residue. Clone size is not always given. Where it is, it says once, few, many or a class for expanded clones.

>TRBJ2-7|NA|TRBV10-1
CASSAPGRAWEQYF
>TRBJ1-4|NA|TRBV11-3
CASSRTVSGEKLLF
>TRBJ2-2|NA|TRBV9
CASSVEGDTGELFF
>TRBJ1-6|once|TRBV5-4
CASSSRDRANTPLHF
>TRBJ1-6|once|TRBV5-4
CASSMTGDSGSSLHF
>TRBJ2-3|NA|TRBV4-2
CASSRGGVTDGQYF
>TRBJ2-7|NA|TRBV12-3/TRBV12-4
CASSPGRNSYTQYF
>TRBJ1-2|NA|TRBV6-6
CASSYLGTERNGYIF
>TRBJ1-5|NA|TRBV6-2/TRBV6-3
CARQGAARNKPQHF
>TRBJ2-1|once|TRBV4-1
CASSQVGERDEQFF
>TRBJ1-2|NA|TRBV6-5
CASSYSGTGRLSGYTF
>TRBJ2-7|NA|TRBV6-6
CVSNPRQMYYEQYF
>TRBJ1-1|NA|TRBV6-2/TRBV6-3
CASQPFVVQRREAFF
>TRBJ2-2|once|TRBV6-2/TRBV6-3
CASKRRRNTGELFF
>TRBJ1-5|many|TRBV5-8
CASSSVFNQPQHF
>TRBJ1-2|NA|TRBV11-2
CVSSFRGLADYGYTF
>TRBJ2-2|NA|TRBV5-5
CASSLVGSRRGTGELLF
>TRBJ1-1|many|TRBV7-9
CGTTGDYTEAFF
>TRBJ1-1|NA|TRBV2
CANIGVAGKTEAFF
>TRBJ2-3|NA|TRBV6-1
CASSEDDTGGADMPYF
>TRBJ1-5|NA|TRBV20-1
CTARAGGDSHQPQHF
>TRBJ2-1|NA|TRBV10-3
CAISQKGKSYNVQFF
>TRBJ2-7|NA|TRBV10-3
CAINSAGHKQYF
>TRBJ2-3|NA|TRBV12-3/TRBV12-4
CANSLGQTDKQYF
>TRBJ2-5|NA|TRBV12-3/TRBV12-4
CSRSGLAGVVETQYF
>TRBJ2-3|NA|TRBV6-2/TRBV6-3
CASSRSVRGGTDTQFF
>TRBJ1-3|NA|TRBV5-1
CASSLRTDRNTIYF
>TRBJ2-7|NA|TRBV29-1
CSVEASGPLTYKQCF
>TRBJ2-3|NA|TRBV6-2/TRBV6-3
CAINYRAPQTDTRYF
>TRBJ2-4|NA|TRBV2
CASRAESKFKNIQYF
>TRBJ2-5|NA|TRBV29-1
CSVEFYWTNGGKQETQYF
>TRBJ2-7|once|TRBV28
CANSPRDGQNYEQYF
>TRBJ2-4|NA|TRBV29-1
CSVEPRALDIQYF
>TRBJ1-5|NA|TRBV6-6
CASSTRMYSNQLHQF
>TRBJ1-2|NA|TRBV20-1
CSSSAPSGYGGYIF
>TRBJ2-1|NA|TRBV4-3
CASSQDTRERYNERLF
>TRBJ1-1|NA|TRBV29-1
CSIPEPGALAGIAEAFF
>TRBJ2-3|NA|TRBV28
CASPRTPSTDTQYF
>TRBJ1-4|NA|TRBV4-1
CASSQGPSGDNEKLFF
>TRBJ2-5|NA|TRBV6-2/TRBV6-3
CASNQGTPETQCF
>TRBJ2-5|NA|TRBV12-3/TRBV12-4
CASSGPAGVVETEYF
>TRBJ1-6|NA|TRBV6-5
CASSYSRNLNSPLHF
>NA|NA|TRBV6-2/TRBV6-3
CASSYLDRSNQPQYF
>TRBJ1-2|few|TRBV11-2
CASSLFCQAPYGYTF